This TCR beta chain comes out of a study of control samples from healthy donors and cancer patients (TCRdb year 2020). CDR1 is given as SGHNT and CDR2 as YYREEE, both from the germline V gene (reference sequence). Relative to germline, V is missing 4 bases and J is missing 0 bases, with 7 bases of the junction outside any gene match. There are 16 amino acids in the CDR3, from cysteine to phenylalanine inclusive. Just the 48-base CDR3 DNA is kept, in frame starting at base 1. Of note for this clone: No cognate antigen has been identified for it. Per-base qualities were not stored, and no clone one base away is much larger.

The library relied on the immunoSEQ multiplex PCR assay. Imported from immuneACCESS, the table was reduced by TCRdb to in-frame sequences with V and J called. These copies leave out some clones; in studies compared against another copy, an unresolved V gene accounts for under half, and the cause of the remainder is not known. This sample is represented by some 130,000 clones; just over 90% of them were singletons. Over 1.5% of the sample lies in the top ten. Sequenced input: PBMCs. This TCR came from a middle-aged man with head and neck cancer. The chain is encoded by TRBV5-4 joined to TRBJ2-7, and 10 bases in between align with TRBD2. CDR3 loop: CASSPGTSAYSYEQYF. The DNA is TGTGCCAGCAGCCCCGGGACTAGCGCATACTCCTACGAGCAGTACTTC.